This TCR beta chain came from a study of T cell changes during pregnancy in multiple sclerosis. After removal of 3 bases from V and 4 bases from J, the junction contained 10 bases not matched to a gene. The germline V gene has CDR1 SNHLY and CDR2 FYNNEI. The CDR3 is 16 amino acids. The repertoire was sequenced with immunoSEQ multiplex PCR; TCRdb's copy has only in-frame clones and lacks some. The sample lists about 80,000 clones; 92% were seen once. Material: peripheral blood, obtained before pregnancy. The receptor was derived from a female donor with multiple sclerosis, enrolled in a pregnancy study. The V gene is TRBV2, the J gene TRBJ2-7, with TRBD1 matching over 9 bases. The CDR3 coding sequence is TGTGCCAGCAGTGATGGGGACAGGGTTTTGGGGTACGAGCAGTACTTC. Protein product: CASSDGDRVLGYEQYF.